The T cell receptor (beta chain) under discussion was sequenced for a study of blood T cell repertoires in COVID-19. Per the authors' pipeline: Using reference gene primer amplification, nucleated cell counts were estimated. The repertoire was sequenced with immunoSEQ multiplex PCR; TCRdb's copy has only in-frame clones and lacks some. V, J and clone size are those of that table, while D and trimming were read from the DNA. Of 250,000 or so clones listed, 80% to 90% are singletons. The germline V gene encodes CDR1 SGHRS and CDR2 YFSETQ. The CDR3 extends over 16 amino acids. Trimming removed 0 bases from V and 3 bases from J; junction bases left unmatched: 5.

Sequencing was carried out using PBMCs or T cells enriched from blood (not recorded which). V is TRBV5-1 and J is TRBJ1-1; the match to TRBD1 covers 10 bases. The source of this sequence is a woman in her fifties or sixties who had been exposed to COVID-19. CDR3 nucleotides: TGCGCCAGCAGCTTGGGGGACAGGGGATCTGACACTGAAGCTTTCTTT. Amino acids: CASSLGDRGSDTEAFF.